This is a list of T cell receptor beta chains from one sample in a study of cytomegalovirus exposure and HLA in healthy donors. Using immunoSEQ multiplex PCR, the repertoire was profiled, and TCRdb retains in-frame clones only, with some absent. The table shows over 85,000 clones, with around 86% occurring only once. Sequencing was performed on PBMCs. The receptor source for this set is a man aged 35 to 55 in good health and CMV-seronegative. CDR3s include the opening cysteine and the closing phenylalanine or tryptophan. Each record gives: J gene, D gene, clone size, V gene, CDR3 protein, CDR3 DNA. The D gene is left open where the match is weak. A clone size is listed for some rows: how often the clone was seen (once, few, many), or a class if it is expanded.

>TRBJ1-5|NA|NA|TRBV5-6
CASSLSLGQRSNQPQHF
TGTGCCAGCAGCTTGAGCCTCGGACAGCGAAGCAATCAGCCCCAGCATTTT
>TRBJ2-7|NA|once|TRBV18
CASSPQTEAPSSEQYF
TGTGCCAGCTCACCACAGACAGAGGCCCCGTCGAGTGAGCAGTACTTC
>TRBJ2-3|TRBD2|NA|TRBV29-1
CSVCTSGGSTDTQYF
TGCAGCGTATGCACTAGCGGGGGAAGCACAGATACGCAGTATTTT
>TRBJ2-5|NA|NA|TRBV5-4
CASSLKQGSETQYF
TGTGCCAGCAGCTTAAAACAGGGATCAGAGACCCAGTACTTC
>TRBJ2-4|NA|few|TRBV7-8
CASSLDRGGIQYF
TGTGCCAGCAGCTTAGATAGGGGTGGCATTCAGTACTTC
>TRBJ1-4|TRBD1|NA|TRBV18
CASSRTGRNEKLFF
TGTGCCAGCTCACGGACAGGGAGGAATGAAAAACTGTTTTTT
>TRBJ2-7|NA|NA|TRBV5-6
CASSLGSRGEQYF
TGTGCCAGCAGCTTGGGGTCAAGGGGCGAGCAGTACTTC
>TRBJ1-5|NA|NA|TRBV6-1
CASTVIQVGQPQHF
TGTGCCAGCACAGTTATTCAGGTCGGTCAGCCCCAGCATTTT
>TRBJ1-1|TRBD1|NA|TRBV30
CAWSGQGGLEAFF
TGTGCCTGGAGTGGACAGGGGGGTTTGGAAGCTTTCTTT
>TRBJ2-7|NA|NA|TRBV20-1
CSARQVGEQYF
TGCAGTGCTCGTCAGGTGGGCGAGCAGTACTTC
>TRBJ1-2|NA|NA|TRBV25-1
CASSQPITGSSGGYTF
TGTGCCAGCAGCCAACCAATTACAGGGAGTTCTGGAGGCTACACCTTC
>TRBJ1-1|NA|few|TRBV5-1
CASSNGQPNTEAFF
TGCGCCAGCAGCAATGGACAGCCGAACACTGAAGCTTTCTTT
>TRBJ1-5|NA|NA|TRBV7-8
CASSLVRGLNQPQHF
TGTGCCAGCAGCTTAGTGCGGGGTTTGAATCAGCCCCAGCATTTT
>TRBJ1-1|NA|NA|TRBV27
CASSLHRAGGTEAFF
TGTGCCAGCAGTCTGCACAGGGCGGGGGGCACTGAAGCTTTCTTT
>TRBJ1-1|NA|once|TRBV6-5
CASISPGGTEAFF
TGTGCCAGCATATCCCCGGGGGGAACTGAAGCTTTCTTT
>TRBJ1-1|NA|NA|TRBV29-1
CSTGAGHAEAFF
TGCAGCACGGGAGCCGGGCACGCTGAAGCTTTCTTT
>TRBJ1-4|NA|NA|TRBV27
CASSLRTENEKLFF
TGTGCCAGCAGTTTACGGACAGAGAATGAAAAACTGTTTTTT
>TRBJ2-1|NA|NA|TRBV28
CASSLTTGGLQRNEQFF
TGTGCCAGCAGTTTAACTACCGGGGGACTGCAGCGCAATGAGCAGTTCTTC
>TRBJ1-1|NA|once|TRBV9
CASSLRGGVESEAFF
TGTGCCAGCAGCCTTAGGGGTGGGGTCGAATCTGAAGCTTTCTTT
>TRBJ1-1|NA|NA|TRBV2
CASILLKNTEAFF
TGTGCCAGCATCCTACTGAAGAACACTGAAGCTTTCTTT
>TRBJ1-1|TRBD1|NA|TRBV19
CASGGQRRLTNTEAFF
TGTGCCAGTGGGGGACAGCGCCGACTCACCAACACTGAAGCTTTCTTT
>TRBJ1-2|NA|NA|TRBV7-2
CASSFGAPRGYGYTF
TGTGCCAGCAGCTTTGGGGCCCCAAGGGGCTATGGCTACACCTTC
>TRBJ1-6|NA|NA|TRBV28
CASSLVPNSPLHF
TGTGCCAGCAGTTTAGTCCCAAATTCACCCCTCCACTTT
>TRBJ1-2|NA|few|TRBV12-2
CASRLVNSGGRRYGYTF
TGTGCAAGTCGCTTAGTGAACTCGGGAGGGAGGAGATACGGCTACACCTTC
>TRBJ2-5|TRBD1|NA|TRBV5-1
CASSPGTGGETQYF
TGCGCCAGCAGTCCGGGGACAGGAGGAGAGACCCAGTACTTC
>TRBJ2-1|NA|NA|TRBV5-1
CASSFGGGGHNEQFF
TGCGCCAGCAGCTTCGGAGGGGGGGGGCACAATGAGCAGTTCTTC
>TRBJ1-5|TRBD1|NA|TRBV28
CASSLRLGGQSNQPQHF
TGTGCCAGCAGCCTAAGATTGGGGGGACAGAGCAATCAGCCCCAGCATTTT
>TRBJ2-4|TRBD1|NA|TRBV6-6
CASRGRQGGDIQYF
TGTGCCAGCAGGGGTAGACAGGGTGGGGACATTCAGTACTTC
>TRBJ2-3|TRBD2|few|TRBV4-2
CASSQELAGLTDTQYF
TGTGCCAGCAGCCAAGAACTAGCGGGGCTCACAGATACGCAGTATTTT
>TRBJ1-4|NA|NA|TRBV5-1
CASSFSAEREKLFF
TGCGCCAGCAGCTTCAGCGCCGAGAGGGAAAAACTGTTTTTT
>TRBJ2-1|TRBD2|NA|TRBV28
CASRSSISGGGYNEQFF
TGTGCCAGCAGGTCAAGCATTAGCGGGGGGGGCTACAATGAGCAGTTCTTC
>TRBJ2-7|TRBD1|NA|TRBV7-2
CASSPPGDREEYF
TGTGCCAGCAGCCCCCCCGGAGACAGGGAAGAGTACTTC
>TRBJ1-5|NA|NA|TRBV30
CAWSVEGSQPQHF
TGTGCCTGGAGTGTAGAGGGTTCCCAGCCCCAGCATTTT
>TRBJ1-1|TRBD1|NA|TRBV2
CASSEAQEGAKTEAFF
TGTGCCAGCAGTGAAGCGCAGGAGGGGGCGAAGACTGAAGCTTTCTTT
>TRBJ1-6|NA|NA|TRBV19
CASRADRGNSPLHF
TGTGCCAGTAGGGCAGACAGAGGAAATTCACCCCTCCACTTT
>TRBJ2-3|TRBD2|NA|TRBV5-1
CASTTAAGGPADTQYF
TGCGCCAGCACCACCGCAGCGGGGGGGCCCGCAGATACGCAGTATTTT
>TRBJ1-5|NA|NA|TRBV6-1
CASRTTSNQPQHF
TGTGCCAGCAGGACAACAAGCAATCAGCCCCAGCATTTT
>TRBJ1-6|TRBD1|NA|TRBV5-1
CASSLGTGNSPLHF
TGCGCCAGCAGCCTGGGGACAGGCAATTCACCCCTCCACTTT
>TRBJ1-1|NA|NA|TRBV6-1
CASSEYRVSEAFF
TGTGCCAGCAGTGAATACAGGGTCTCTGAAGCTTTCTTT
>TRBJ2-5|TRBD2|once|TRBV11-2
CASSLKALAGSREETQYF
TGTGCCAGCAGCTTAAAGGCACTAGCGGGGTCCCGGGAAGAGACCCAGTACTTC
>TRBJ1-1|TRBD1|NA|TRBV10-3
CATAGTGAEAFF
TGTGCCACCGCCGGGACAGGGGCTGAAGCTTTCTTT
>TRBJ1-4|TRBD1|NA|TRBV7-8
CASASESGTGAEKLFF
TGTGCCAGCGCTTCAGAGTCCGGGACAGGAGCCGAAAAACTGTTTTTT
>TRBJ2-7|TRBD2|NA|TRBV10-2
CASAGVSYEQYF
TGCGCCAGCGCGGGGGTCTCCTACGAGCAGTACTTC
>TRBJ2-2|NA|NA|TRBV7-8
CASSFGIHGPGELFF
TGTGCCAGCAGCTTTGGTATCCATGGGCCCGGGGAGCTGTTTTTT
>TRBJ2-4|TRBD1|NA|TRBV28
CASSLRQGFKNIQYF
TGTGCCAGCAGTTTACGACAGGGGTTTAAAAACATTCAGTACTTC
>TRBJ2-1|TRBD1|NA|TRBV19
CASSGVYRGRVNEQFF
TGTGCCAGTAGTGGGGTCTACAGGGGGCGCGTCAATGAGCAGTTCTTC
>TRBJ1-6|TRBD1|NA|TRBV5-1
CASSPEPGQENSPLHF
TGCGCCAGCAGCCCAGAACCGGGACAGGAGAATTCACCCCTCCACTTT
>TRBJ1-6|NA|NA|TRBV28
CASSFGGGVENNSPLHF
TGTGCCAGCAGTTTTGGAGGGGGGGTAGAGAATAATTCACCCCTCCACTTT
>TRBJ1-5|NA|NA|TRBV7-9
CASSLYPGNSNQPQHF
TGTGCCAGCAGCTTATACCCGGGAAATAGCAATCAGCCCCAGCATTTT
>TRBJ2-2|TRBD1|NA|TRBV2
CASRPGQGHTGELFF
TGTGCCAGCAGACCAGGACAGGGGCACACCGGGGAGCTGTTTTTT
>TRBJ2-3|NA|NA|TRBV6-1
CASTVGGGAFDTQYF
TGTGCCAGCACCGTGGGAGGGGGGGCCTTTGATACGCAGTATTTT
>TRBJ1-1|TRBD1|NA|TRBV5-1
CASSLKGAGGTEAFF
TGCGCCAGCAGCTTGAAGGGGGCGGGGGGGACTGAAGCTTTCTTT